Presented here are 9 T cell receptor beta chains from one specimen sequenced in a study of blood T cell repertoires in COVID-19. Assay used: immunoSEQ multiplex PCR; TCRdb lists only in-frame clones, some missing. This sample has about 360,000 clones; approximately 86% occur once, and the top ten carry about 2.9%. The specimen was peripheral blood. The receptors originated from a human donor in a cohort sampled during active COVID-19.

This clone appeared many times. The V and J genes are TRBV9 and TRBJ1-6, with TRBD1 matching over 9 bases. The CDR3 length is 13 residues. In germline, CDR1 is SGDLS, CDR2 YYNGEE. V lost 1 base to trimming and J lost 14 bases; unmatched junction nucleotides: 4. In nucleotides, the CDR3 is TGTGCCAGCAGCGTATCGTGGGACAGGGCCCTCCACTTT. It codes for CASSVSWDRALHF.

This clone was seen at least ten times. This chain links TRBV28 with TRBJ1-2, with 8 bases that match TRBD1. V shed 4 bases, J shed 3 bases, and the junction held 13 bases outside the gene matches. CDR3 length equals 17 residues. Germline CDR1 reads MDHEN; CDR2 reads SYDVKM. The CDR3 region has the DNA TGTGCCAGCAGTTATAGAGACAGGGGTCCCCTTGACTATGGCTACACCTTC. Amino acids: CASSYRDRGPLDYGYTF.

The chain joins TRBV30 to TRBJ1-6; TRBD1 might be the D (5 bases). Trimming removed 2 bases at V and 7 bases at J, with 9 bases between. Germline V gene lookup returns CDR1 GTSNPN and CDR2 SVGIG (reference sequence). The CDR3 sequence is 13 residues long. The CDR3 bases are TGTGCCTGGAGTCCCAGACAGAATTCACCCCTCCACTTT. Translating it yields CAWSPRQNSPLHF. The variable domain in full, completed from reference TRBV30 and TRBJ1-6, reads SQTIHQWPATLVQPVGSPLSLECTVEGTSNPNLYWYRQAAGRGLQLLFYSVGIGQISSEVPQNLSASRPQDRQFILSSKKLLLSDSGFYLCAWSPRQNSPLHFGNGTRLTVT.

V usage is TRBV11-2 and J usage is TRBJ2-2, with 8 bases aligning to TRBD2. V was pared by 3 bases and J by 6 bases, with 12 bases of the junction left unmatched. The CDR3 length is 17 residues. Germline V lookup: CDR1 SGHAT, CDR2 FQNNGV. The CDR3 sequence: CASSFSGGSGLAGELFF. DNA of the CDR3: TGTGCCAGCAGCTTTTCGGGAGGGTCAGGACTTGCCGGGGAGCTGTTTTTT.

The V gene is TRBV28, the J gene TRBJ1-6; perhaps TRBD1 as D (6 bases). The CDR3 extends over 17 amino acids. CDR1 and CDR2 (germline): MDHEN, SYDVKM. V was pared by 6 bases and J by 1 base, with 16 bases between. The CDR3 is CASRTDSFASYNSPLHF. CDR3 sequence (DNA): TGTGCCAGCAGGACGGACAGTTTCGCGTCCTATAATTCACCCCTCCACTTT.

This chain links TRBV2 with TRBJ1-5; maybe TRBD1 (5 bases). This CDR3 spans 13 amino acids. Germline CDR1 is SNHLY and CDR2 is FYNNEI. Trimming removed 7 bases at V and 9 bases at J, with 16 bases between. The CDR3 DNA follows: TGTGCCAGCAATGCAGGGAGGGAATGGCCCCAGCATTTT. It codes for CASNAGREWPQHF.

V is TRBV18 and J is TRBJ2-1; 10 nucleotides align to TRBD2. V dropped 6 bases and J dropped 3; count of bases not matched to a gene: 8. The CDR3 contains 16 residues. CDR1 is KGHSH, CDR2 LQKENI, per germline. DNA for the CDR3: TGTGCCAGCTCTCCTGAACTAGCGGGGAGCTACAATGAGCAGTTCTTC. It is translated as CASSPELAGSYNEQFF.

This clone was detected only once. V is TRBV11-2 and J is TRBJ2-5, with TRBD2 identical over 12 bases. V lost 3 bases, J lost 4 bases, and 12 bases stayed unmatched. The CDR3 covers 18 residues. CDR1 and CDR2 from the germline V gene are SGHAT and FQNNGV. DNA of the CDR3: TGTGCCAGCAGCTTCCGGGGGCCGACTAGCGGGAGAGGAGAGACCCAGTACTTC. This gives the protein CASSFRGPTSGRGETQYF.

This clone has at least ten counts. This chain links TRBV19 with TRBJ2-7; the match to TRBD1 covers 8 bases. The CDR3 spans 17 residues. V shed 3 bases, J shed 3 bases, and the junction held 13 bases outside the gene matches. The germline V gene has CDR1 LNHDA and CDR2 SQIVND (reference sequence). Here the CDR3 DNA reads TGTGCCAGTAGTATCCACGGACAGGGTGTTAATAGCTACGAGCAGTACTTC. Encoded protein: CASSIHGQGVNSYEQYF.